This T cell receptor beta chain originates from a study of blood T cell repertoires in COVID-19. Assay: immunoSEQ multiplex PCR; the TCRdb copy retains only in-frame clones and omits some. The table has 35,000 or so clones, 80% seen once. Germline CDR1 and CDR2: SGHDN and FVKESK. The CDR3 has 16 amino acids. With V trimmed by 1 base and J by 7 bases, 8 bases remained unmatched. The J gene is TRBJ1-4, the V gene TRBV14, with 8 bases aligning to TRBD1. Sequenced: peripheral blood. The sequence derives from a woman aged 65 to 85 with acute or convalescent COVID-19. CDR3 bases: TGTGCCAGCAGCCAAGGGACAGGGCTTTGGGGTGAAAAACTGTTTTTT. It encodes CASSQGTGLWGEKLFF.